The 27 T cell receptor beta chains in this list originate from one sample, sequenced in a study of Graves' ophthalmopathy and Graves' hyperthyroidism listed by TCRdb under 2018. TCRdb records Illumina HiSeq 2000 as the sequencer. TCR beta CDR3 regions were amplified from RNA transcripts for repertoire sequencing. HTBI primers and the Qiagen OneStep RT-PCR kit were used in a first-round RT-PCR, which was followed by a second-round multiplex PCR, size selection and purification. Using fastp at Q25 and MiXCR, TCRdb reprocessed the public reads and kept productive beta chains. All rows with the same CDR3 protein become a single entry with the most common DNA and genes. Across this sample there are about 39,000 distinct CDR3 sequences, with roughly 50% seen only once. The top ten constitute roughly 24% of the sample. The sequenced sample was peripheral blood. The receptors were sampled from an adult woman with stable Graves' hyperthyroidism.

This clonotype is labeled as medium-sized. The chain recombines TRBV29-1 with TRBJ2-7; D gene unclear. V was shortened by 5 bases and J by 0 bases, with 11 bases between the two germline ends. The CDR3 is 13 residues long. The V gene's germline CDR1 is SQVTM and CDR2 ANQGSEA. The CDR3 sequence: CSVCLRSSYEQYF. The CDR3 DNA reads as TGCAGCGTTTGTCTTCGTTCCTCCTACGAGCAGTACTTC.

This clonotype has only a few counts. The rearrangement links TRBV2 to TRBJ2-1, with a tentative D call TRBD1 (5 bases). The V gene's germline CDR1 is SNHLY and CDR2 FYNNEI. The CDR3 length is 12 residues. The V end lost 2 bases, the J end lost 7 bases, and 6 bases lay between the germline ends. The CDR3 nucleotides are TGTGCCAGCAGTGAACCAGGGAATGAGCAGTTCTTC. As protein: CASSEPGNEQFF.

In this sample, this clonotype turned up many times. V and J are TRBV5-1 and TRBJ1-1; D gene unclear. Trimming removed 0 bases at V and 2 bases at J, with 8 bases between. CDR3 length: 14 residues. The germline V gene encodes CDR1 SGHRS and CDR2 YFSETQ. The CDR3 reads CASSLGDQNTEAFF. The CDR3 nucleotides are TGCGCCAGCAGCTTGGGTGACCAAAACACTGAAGCTTTCTTT.

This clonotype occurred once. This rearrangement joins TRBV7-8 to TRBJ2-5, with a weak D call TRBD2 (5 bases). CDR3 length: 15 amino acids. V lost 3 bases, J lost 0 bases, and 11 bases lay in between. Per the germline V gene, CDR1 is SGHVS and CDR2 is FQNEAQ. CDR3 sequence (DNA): TGTGCCAGCAGCTTCGGAGGATCGAACCAAGAGACCCAGTACTTC. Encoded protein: CASSFGGSNQETQYF.

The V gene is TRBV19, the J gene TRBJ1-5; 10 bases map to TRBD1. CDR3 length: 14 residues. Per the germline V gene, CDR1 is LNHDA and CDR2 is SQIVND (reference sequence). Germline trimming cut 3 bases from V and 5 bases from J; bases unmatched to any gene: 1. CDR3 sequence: CASSMTGGDQPQHF. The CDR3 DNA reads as TGTGCCAGTAGTATGACAGGGGGCGATCAGCCCCAGCATTTT. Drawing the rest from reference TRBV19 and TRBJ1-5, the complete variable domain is DGGITQSPKYLFRKEGQNVTLSCEQNLNHDAMYWYRQDPGQGLRLIYYSQIVNDFQKGDIAEGYSVSREKKESFPLTVTSAQKNPTAFYLCASSMTGGDQPQHFGDGTRLSIL.

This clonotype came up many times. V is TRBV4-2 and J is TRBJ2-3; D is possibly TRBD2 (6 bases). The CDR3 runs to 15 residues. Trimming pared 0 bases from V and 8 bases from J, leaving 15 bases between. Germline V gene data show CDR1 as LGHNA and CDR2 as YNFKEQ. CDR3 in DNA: TGTGCCAGCAGCCAAGATTGGATAGCGGAGCGTACGCAGTATTTT. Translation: CASSQDWIAERTQYF.

CDR3 amino acids: CSVVTGGHGYTF. The CDR3 region has the DNA TGCAGCGTCGTGACAGGGGGCCATGGCTACACCTTC. This sequence joins TRBV29-1 and TRBJ1-2, with 10 bases that match TRBD1. From germline, CDR1 is SQVTM and CDR2 ANQGSEA. After removal of 6 bases from V and 6 bases from J, the junction contained 4 bases not matched to a gene. The CDR3 totals 12 residues.

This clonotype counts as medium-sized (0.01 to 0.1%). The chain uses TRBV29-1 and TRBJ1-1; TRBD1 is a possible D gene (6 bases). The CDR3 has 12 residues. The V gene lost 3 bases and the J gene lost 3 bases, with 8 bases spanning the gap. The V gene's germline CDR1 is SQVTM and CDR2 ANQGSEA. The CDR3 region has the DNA TGCAGCGTTGACCACAGGGACACTGAAGCTTTCTTT. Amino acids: CSVDHRDTEAFF.

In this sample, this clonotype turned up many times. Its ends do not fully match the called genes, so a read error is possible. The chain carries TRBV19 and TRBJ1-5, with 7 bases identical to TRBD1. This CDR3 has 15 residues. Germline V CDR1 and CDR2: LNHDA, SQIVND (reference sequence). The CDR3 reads CASSAGTGGNQPQHF. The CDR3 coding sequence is TGCGCCAGCAGCGCCGGTACAGGGGGCAATCAGCCCCAGCATTTT.

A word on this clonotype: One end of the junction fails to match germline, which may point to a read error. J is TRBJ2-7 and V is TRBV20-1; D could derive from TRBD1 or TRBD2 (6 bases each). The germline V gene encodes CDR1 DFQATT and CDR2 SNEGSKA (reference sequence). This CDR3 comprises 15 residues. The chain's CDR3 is CSAKRGDRSSYEQCF. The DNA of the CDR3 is TGCAGTGCTAAGAGGGGGGATAGGAGCTCCTACGAGCAGTGCTTC.

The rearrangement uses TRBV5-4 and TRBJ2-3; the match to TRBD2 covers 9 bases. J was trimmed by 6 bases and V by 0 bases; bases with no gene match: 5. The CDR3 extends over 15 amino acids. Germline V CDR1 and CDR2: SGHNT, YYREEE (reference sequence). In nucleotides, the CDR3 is TGTGCCAGCAGCTTGGAAGGTAGCGGGGGCGATACGCAGTATTTT. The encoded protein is CASSLEGSGGDTQYF.

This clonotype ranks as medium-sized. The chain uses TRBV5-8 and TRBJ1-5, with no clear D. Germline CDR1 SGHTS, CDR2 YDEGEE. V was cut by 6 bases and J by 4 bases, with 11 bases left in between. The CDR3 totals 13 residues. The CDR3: CASTHAGNQPQHF. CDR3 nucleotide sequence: TGTGCCAGCACTCACGCGGGTAATCAGCCCCAGCATTTT.

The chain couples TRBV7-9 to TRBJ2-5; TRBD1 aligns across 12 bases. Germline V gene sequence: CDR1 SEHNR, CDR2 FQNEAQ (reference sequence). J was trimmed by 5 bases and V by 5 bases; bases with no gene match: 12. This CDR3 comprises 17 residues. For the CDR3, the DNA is TGTGCCAGCAGCCGGACGGGACAGGGGGCGACGGGTGAGACCCAGTACTTC. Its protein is CASSRTGQGATGETQYF.

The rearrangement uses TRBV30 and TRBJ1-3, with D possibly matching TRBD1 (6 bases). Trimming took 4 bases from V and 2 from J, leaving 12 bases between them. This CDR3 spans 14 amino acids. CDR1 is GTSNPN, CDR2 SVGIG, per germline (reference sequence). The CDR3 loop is CAWNTGSPGNTIYF. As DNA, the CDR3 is TGTGCCTGGAACACAGGGTCTCCTGGAAACACCATATATTTT.

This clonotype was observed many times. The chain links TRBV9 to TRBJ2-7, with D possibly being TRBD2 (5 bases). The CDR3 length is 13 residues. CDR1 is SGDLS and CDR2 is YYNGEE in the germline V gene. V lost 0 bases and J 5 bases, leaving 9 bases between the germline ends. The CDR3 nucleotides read TGTGCCAGCAGCGTAGCTGGGAGCAACGAGCAGTACTTC. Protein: CASSVAGSNEQYF.

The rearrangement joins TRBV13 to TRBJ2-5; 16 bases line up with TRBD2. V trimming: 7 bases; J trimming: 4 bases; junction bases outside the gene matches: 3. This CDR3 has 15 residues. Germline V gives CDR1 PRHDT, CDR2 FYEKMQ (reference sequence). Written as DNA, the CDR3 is TGTGCCAGCACCGGGACTAGCGGGAGGGTAGAGACCCAGTACTTC. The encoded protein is CASTGTSGRVETQYF.

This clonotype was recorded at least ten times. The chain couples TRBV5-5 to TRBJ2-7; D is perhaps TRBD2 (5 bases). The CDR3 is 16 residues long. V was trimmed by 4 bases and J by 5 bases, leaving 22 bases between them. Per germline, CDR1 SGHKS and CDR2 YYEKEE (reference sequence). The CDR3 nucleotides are TGTGCCAGCAGCGCCCTATACGGGGTTATAAGCGACGAGCAGTACTTC. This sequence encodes CASSALYGVISDEQYF.

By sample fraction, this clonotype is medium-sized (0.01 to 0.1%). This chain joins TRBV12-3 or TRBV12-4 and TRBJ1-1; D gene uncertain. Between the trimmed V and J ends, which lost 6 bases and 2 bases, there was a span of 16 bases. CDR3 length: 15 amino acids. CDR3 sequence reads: CASRPMRGGNTEAFF. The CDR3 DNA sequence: TGTGCCAGCAGACCCATGCGGGGAGGCAACACTGAAGCTTTCTTT.

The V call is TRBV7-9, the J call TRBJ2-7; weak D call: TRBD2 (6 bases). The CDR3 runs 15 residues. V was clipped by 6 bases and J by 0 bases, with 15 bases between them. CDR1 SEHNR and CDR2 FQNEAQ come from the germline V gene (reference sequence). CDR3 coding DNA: TGTGCCAGCAGGATACAACGGGGGAGCTCCTACGAGCAGTACTTC. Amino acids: CASRIQRGSSYEQYF. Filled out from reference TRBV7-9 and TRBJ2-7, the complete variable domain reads DTGVSQNPRHKITKRGQNVTFRCDPISEHNRLYWYRQTLGQGPEFLTYFQNEAQLEKSRLLSDRFSAERPKGSFSTLEIQRTEQGDSAMYLCASRIQRGSSYEQYFGPGTRLTVT.

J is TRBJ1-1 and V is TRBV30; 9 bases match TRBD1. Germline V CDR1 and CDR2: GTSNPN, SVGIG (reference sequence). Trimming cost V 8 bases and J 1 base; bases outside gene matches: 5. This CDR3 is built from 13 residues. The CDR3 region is CARGGQGNTEAFF. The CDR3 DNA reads TGTGCCCGAGGGGGACAGGGGAACACTGAAGCTTTCTTT.

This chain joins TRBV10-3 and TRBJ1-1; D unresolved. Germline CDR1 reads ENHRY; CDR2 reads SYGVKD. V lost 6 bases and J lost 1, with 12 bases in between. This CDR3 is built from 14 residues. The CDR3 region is CAIRPAGTNTEAFF. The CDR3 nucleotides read TGTGCCATCAGGCCGGCAGGTACGAACACTGAAGCTTTCTTT.

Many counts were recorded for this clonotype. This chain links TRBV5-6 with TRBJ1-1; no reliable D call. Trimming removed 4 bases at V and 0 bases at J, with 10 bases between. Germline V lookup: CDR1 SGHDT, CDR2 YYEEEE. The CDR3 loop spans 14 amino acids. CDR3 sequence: CASSAGLMNTEAFF. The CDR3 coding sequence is TGTGCCAGCAGCGCAGGACTCATGAACACTGAAGCTTTCTTT.

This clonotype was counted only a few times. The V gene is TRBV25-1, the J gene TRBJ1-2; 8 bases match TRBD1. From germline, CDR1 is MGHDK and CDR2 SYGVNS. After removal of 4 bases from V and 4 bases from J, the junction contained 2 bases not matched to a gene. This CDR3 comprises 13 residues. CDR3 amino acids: CASSVGTGYGYTF. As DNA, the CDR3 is TGTGCCAGCAGTGTTGGGACAGGCTATGGCTACACCTTC.

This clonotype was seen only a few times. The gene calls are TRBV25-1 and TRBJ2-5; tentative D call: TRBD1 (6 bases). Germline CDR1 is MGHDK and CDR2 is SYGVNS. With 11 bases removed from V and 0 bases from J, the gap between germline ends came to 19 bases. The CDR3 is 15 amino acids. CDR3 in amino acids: CASARGAAYQETQYF. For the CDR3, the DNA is TGTGCCTCCGCCAGGGGAGCGGCGTACCAAGAGACCCAGTACTTC.

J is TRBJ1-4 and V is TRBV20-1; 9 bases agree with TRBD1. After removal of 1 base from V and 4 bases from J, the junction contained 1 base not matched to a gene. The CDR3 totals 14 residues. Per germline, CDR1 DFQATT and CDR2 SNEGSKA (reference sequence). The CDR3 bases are TGCAGTGCTAGAGGGGGACAGGGTAATGAAAAACTGTTTTTT. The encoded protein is CSARGGQGNEKLFF.

CDR3: CASSLRGRDGTEAFF. Here the CDR3 DNA reads TGTGCCAGCAGTTTAAGGGGGAGGGACGGCACTGAAGCTTTCTTT. The gene calls are TRBV14 and TRBJ1-1; possible D gene TRBD1, 6 bases. CDR3 length: 15 residues. CDR1 is SGHDN and CDR2 is FVKESK in the germline V gene. Trimming removed 6 bases from V and 4 bases from J, with 18 bases in between. The complete variable domain, with remaining parts taken from reference TRBV14 and TRBJ1-1, reads EAGVTQFPSHSVIEKGQTVTLRCDPISGHDNLYWYRRVMGKEIKFLLHFVKESKQDESGMPNNRFLAERTGGTYSTLKVQPAELEDSGVYFCASSLRGRDGTEAFFGQGTRLTVV.

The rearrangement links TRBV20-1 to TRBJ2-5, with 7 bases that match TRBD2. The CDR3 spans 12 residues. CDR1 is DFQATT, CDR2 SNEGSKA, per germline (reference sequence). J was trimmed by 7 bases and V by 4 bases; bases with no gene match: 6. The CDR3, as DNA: TGCAGTGCTACTACTAGCGAAGGGACCCAGTACTTC. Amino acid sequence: CSATTSEGTQYF.